A selection of T cell receptor beta chains follows, all from one sample in a study of identifying expanded T cells in peripheral blood. The data were produced by immunoSEQ multiplex PCR, yet TCRdb's version contains in-frame clones alone and is incomplete. The sample has some 90,000 clones, around 87% seen once. The sequencing input was blood. Every receptor here comes from a person aged 18 to 70 in good health. Both conserved end residues are part of each CDR3. The D gene is left open where the match is weak. Part of the rows lack a size; the others show once, few, many or a class for expanded clones.

clone_size: NA; j_call: TRBJ1-2; cdr3_length: 15; v_call: TRBV7-2; d_call: TRBD1; cdr3_nt: TGTGCCAGCAGCTTAAACTACAGGGGTGCGGCCGGCTACACCTTC; cdr3_aa: CASSLNYRGAAGYTF
clone_size: once; j_call: TRBJ1-1; cdr3_length: 15; v_call: TRBV4-3; d_call: NA; cdr3_nt: TGCGCCAGCAGCCAGCAACGGACAGCGAACACTGAAGCTTTCTTT; cdr3_aa: CASSQQRTANTEAFF
clone_size: NA; j_call: TRBJ2-3; cdr3_length: 16; v_call: TRBV7-3; d_call: NA; cdr3_nt: TGTGCCAGCAGCTGGAGCGAGGTTTCTAGCACAGATACGCAGTATTTT; cdr3_aa: CASSWSEVSSTDTQYF
clone_size: NA; j_call: TRBJ2-7; cdr3_length: 18; v_call: TRBV21-1; d_call: NA; cdr3_nt: TGTGCCAGCAGCGCCGCGCCCGGGACAGTGGGGGTGCTCTACGAGCAGTACTTC; cdr3_aa: CASSAAPGTVGVLYEQYF
clone_size: NA; j_call: TRBJ1-3; cdr3_length: 15; v_call: TRBV7-2; d_call: TRBD1; cdr3_nt: TGTGCCAGCAGCTTTCAGGGGGCTATGCAAAACACCATATATTTT; cdr3_aa: CASSFQGAMQNTIYF
clone_size: NA; j_call: TRBJ1-1; cdr3_length: 14; v_call: TRBV5-4; d_call: NA; cdr3_nt: TGTGCCAGCAGCTCACTACAGGGGAACACTGAAGCTTTCTTT; cdr3_aa: CASSSLQGNTEAFF
clone_size: NA; j_call: TRBJ2-1; cdr3_length: 16; v_call: TRBV5-4; d_call: NA; cdr3_nt: TGTGCCAGCACCCCTGGGGGGCGGGGGCCAAAAAATGAGCAGTTCTTC; cdr3_aa: CASTPGGRGPKNEQFF
clone_size: NA; j_call: TRBJ2-3; cdr3_length: 13; v_call: TRBV19; d_call: NA; cdr3_nt: TGTGCCAGTCGGGCGGAGAACACAGATACGCAGTATTTT; cdr3_aa: CASRAENTDTQYF
clone_size: NA; j_call: TRBJ1-5; cdr3_length: 13; v_call: TRBV7-2; d_call: NA; cdr3_nt: TGTGCCAGCAGCTCCCGGGGCCATCAGCCCCAGCATTTT; cdr3_aa: CASSSRGHQPQHF
clone_size: NA; j_call: TRBJ2-2; cdr3_length: 15; v_call: TRBV9; d_call: NA; cdr3_nt: TGTGCCAGCAGCGTAGTTGGAGGGGGTCCCGGGGAGCTGTTTTTT; cdr3_aa: CASSVVGGGPGELFF
clone_size: NA; j_call: TRBJ1-6; cdr3_length: 12; v_call: TRBV27; d_call: NA; cdr3_nt: TGTGCCAGCAGTTTACGGGATTCACCCCTCCACTTT; cdr3_aa: CASSLRDSPLHF
clone_size: NA; j_call: TRBJ2-1; cdr3_length: 15; v_call: TRBV5-1; d_call: NA; cdr3_nt: TGCGCCAGCAATACCCATCAGGGCAGCTACAATGAGCAGTTCTTC; cdr3_aa: CASNTHQGSYNEQFF
clone_size: NA; j_call: TRBJ2-1; cdr3_length: 15; v_call: TRBV14; d_call: NA; cdr3_nt: TGTGCCAGCAGCCAAGTCCGATCACTGGTCAATGAGCAGTTCTTC; cdr3_aa: CASSQVRSLVNEQFF
clone_size: NA; j_call: TRBJ1-2; cdr3_length: 12; v_call: TRBV7-9; d_call: NA; cdr3_nt: TGTGCCAGCGGTCGGACAGATAGTGGCTACACCTTC; cdr3_aa: CASGRTDSGYTF
clone_size: NA; j_call: TRBJ1-3; cdr3_length: 12; v_call: TRBV6-1; d_call: NA; cdr3_nt: TGTGCCAGCGGGGGGATGGGAAACACCATATATTTT; cdr3_aa: CASGGMGNTIYF
clone_size: NA; j_call: TRBJ1-1; cdr3_length: 16; v_call: TRBV11-2; d_call: NA; cdr3_nt: TGTGCCAGCAGCCGACAAATGGGGGCCGGAAGCACTGAAGCTTTCTTT; cdr3_aa: CASSRQMGAGSTEAFF
clone_size: NA; j_call: TRBJ2-7; cdr3_length: 14; v_call: TRBV9; d_call: TRBD2; cdr3_nt: TGTGCCAGCAGACCGGGACCCCGGGGGGGCGAGCAGTACTTC; cdr3_aa: CASRPGPRGGEQYF
clone_size: NA; j_call: TRBJ1-1; cdr3_length: 15; v_call: TRBV6-5; d_call: NA; cdr3_nt: TGTGCCAGCAGTTACGGGGCCGTCATGAACACTGAAGCTTTCTTT; cdr3_aa: CASSYGAVMNTEAFF
clone_size: NA; j_call: TRBJ1-2; cdr3_length: 12; v_call: TRBV19; d_call: TRBD1; cdr3_nt: TGTGCCACAGGGGGCAGGGTAACTGGCTACACCTTC; cdr3_aa: CATGGRVTGYTF
clone_size: NA; j_call: TRBJ2-5; cdr3_length: 16; v_call: TRBV5-1; d_call: NA; cdr3_nt: TGCGCCAGCAGCTTGGCCCCGTCGGGCTCGGGAGAGACCCAGTACTTC; cdr3_aa: CASSLAPSGSGETQYF
clone_size: NA; j_call: TRBJ1-1; cdr3_length: 13; v_call: TRBV10-1; d_call: NA; cdr3_nt: TGCGCCAGCAAATTAGACTCTGCCACTGAAGCTTTCTTT; cdr3_aa: CASKLDSATEAFF
clone_size: once; j_call: TRBJ1-1; cdr3_length: 13; v_call: TRBV29-1; d_call: NA; cdr3_nt: TGCAGCGTCCTGAGTGGGGGGAACACTGAAGCTTTCTTT; cdr3_aa: CSVLSGGNTEAFF
clone_size: NA; j_call: TRBJ2-2; cdr3_length: 13; v_call: TRBV6-4; d_call: NA; cdr3_nt: TGTGCCAGCAGTTCTGTGCGTACCGGGGAGCTGTTTTTT; cdr3_aa: CASSSVRTGELFF
clone_size: NA; j_call: TRBJ1-2; cdr3_length: 14; v_call: TRBV6-5; d_call: NA; cdr3_nt: TGTGCCAGCAGTAAACGGGGCATGGACTATGGCTACACCTTC; cdr3_aa: CASSKRGMDYGYTF
clone_size: NA; j_call: TRBJ2-1; cdr3_length: 16; v_call: TRBV5-1; d_call: NA; cdr3_nt: TGCGCCAGCAGCTTGGCCGTTGGACAGCCTAACAATGAGCAGTTCTTC; cdr3_aa: CASSLAVGQPNNEQFF
clone_size: NA; j_call: TRBJ1-2; cdr3_length: 15; v_call: TRBV7-3; d_call: NA; cdr3_nt: TGTGCCAGCAGCCCCGAGGGGGGAGGGCCGTATGGCTACACCTTC; cdr3_aa: CASSPEGGGPYGYTF
clone_size: few; j_call: TRBJ2-3; cdr3_length: 14; v_call: TRBV7-2; d_call: NA; cdr3_nt: TGTGCCAGCACGCCAGGGGCGACGGGGGGTACGCAGTATTTT; cdr3_aa: CASTPGATGGTQYF
clone_size: NA; j_call: TRBJ2-2; cdr3_length: 17; v_call: TRBV15; d_call: TRBD1; cdr3_nt: TGTGCCACCAGCAGAGGACCCGGGACAGTAAACACCGGGGAGCTGTTTTTT; cdr3_aa: CATSRGPGTVNTGELFF
clone_size: NA; j_call: TRBJ1-1; cdr3_length: 14; v_call: TRBV12-5; d_call: NA; cdr3_nt: TGTGCTAGTGGTTTCGGGGAGGGGGGCACTGAAGCTTTCTTT; cdr3_aa: CASGFGEGGTEAFF
clone_size: NA; j_call: TRBJ1-5; cdr3_length: 13; v_call: TRBV6-5; d_call: NA; cdr3_nt: TGTGCCAGCAGGGGGGGACTCAGTCAGCCCCAGCATTTT; cdr3_aa: CASRGGLSQPQHF
clone_size: NA; j_call: TRBJ1-4; cdr3_length: 16; v_call: TRBV6-6; d_call: NA; cdr3_nt: TGTGCCAGCAGTTACCTCAGGGCTGCAACTAATGAAAAACTGTTTTTT; cdr3_aa: CASSYLRAATNEKLFF
clone_size: once; j_call: TRBJ2-3; cdr3_length: 13; v_call: TRBV29-1; d_call: NA; cdr3_nt: TGCAGCGCCTTACAGGGTTCCACAGATACGCAGTATTTT; cdr3_aa: CSALQGSTDTQYF
clone_size: NA; j_call: TRBJ1-1; cdr3_length: 13; v_call: TRBV4-3; d_call: NA; cdr3_nt: TGCGCCAGCAGCCCCGTTGGGGGGGGTGGAGCTTTCTTT; cdr3_aa: CASSPVGGGGAFF
clone_size: once; j_call: TRBJ2-1; cdr3_length: 12; v_call: TRBV5-6; d_call: NA; cdr3_nt: TGTGCCAGCAGCTTCGAGGACAATGAGCAGTTCTTC; cdr3_aa: CASSFEDNEQFF
clone_size: NA; j_call: TRBJ2-1; cdr3_length: 16; v_call: TRBV19; d_call: TRBD1; cdr3_nt: TGTGCCAGTAGTAACCGCCCCGGGACAGGCTACAATGAGCAGTTCTTC; cdr3_aa: CASSNRPGTGYNEQFF
clone_size: NA; j_call: TRBJ2-6; cdr3_length: 15; v_call: TRBV19; d_call: NA; cdr3_nt: TGTGCCAGTAGTTACCAGGGCTCTGGGGCCAACGTCCTGACTTTC; cdr3_aa: CASSYQGSGANVLTF
clone_size: NA; j_call: TRBJ2-3; cdr3_length: 18; v_call: TRBV5-1; d_call: TRBD2; cdr3_nt: TGCGCCAGCAGCTCCCCGGGACTAGCGGGGGGGCTCACAGATACGCAGTATTTT; cdr3_aa: CASSSPGLAGGLTDTQYF
clone_size: NA; j_call: TRBJ1-2; cdr3_length: 14; v_call: TRBV12-5; d_call: NA; cdr3_nt: TGTGCTAGTGGTTTGGGTCCAGAGCTCTATGGCTACACCTTC; cdr3_aa: CASGLGPELYGYTF